The 17 T cell receptor beta chains given below trace back to one sample, sequenced in a study of graft-versus-host responses after intestinal transplantation. For these TCRs, the target antigens are not known. Some clones are missing from TCRdb's copy, which holds only in-frame ones; the method was immunoSEQ multiplex PCR. Here the sample spans tens of thousands of clones, approximately 94% being singletons. Here the sequenced sample was unstimulated CD4+ T cells sorted from spleen or lymph node cells, taken before transplant. The origin of the receptors is a human donor who was the organ donor for an intestinal transplant.

The chain couples TRBV6-5 to TRBJ2-7; D is perhaps TRBD2 (7 bases). CDR3 length: 15 residues. CDR1 is MNHEY and CDR2 is SVGAGI in the germline V gene. Trimming shortened V by 8 bases and J by 2 bases, and 19 bases separated the two germline ends. CDR3 DNA sequence: TGTGCCAGCGCGGGGGCCCAGGGCGTCCCCTACGAGCAGTACTTC. This encodes CASAGAQGVPYEQYF.

This chain joins TRBV19 and TRBJ1-1; no firm D call. CDR1 is LNHDA and CDR2 is SQIVND in the germline V gene (reference sequence). Trimming stripped 9 bases from V and 4 bases from J, with 15 bases between. The CDR3 covers 13 residues. Here the CDR3 reads CASQTSRITEAFF. The CDR3 DNA reads as TGTGCCAGCCAGACTTCAAGGATCACTGAAGCTTTCTTT.

This clone was recorded only once. The chain employs TRBV7-8 and TRBJ2-7; unclear D gene. The germline V and J ends were trimmed by 1 base and 3 bases, with 13 bases remaining between them. The CDR3 loop spans 15 amino acids. The V gene's germline CDR1 is SGHVS and CDR2 FQNEAQ. CDR3 sequence reads: CASSLVAGEDYEQYF. The CDR3 coding sequence is TGTGCCAGCAGCTTAGTTGCAGGAGAGGACTACGAGCAGTACTTC.

This rearrangement joins TRBV7-9 to TRBJ1-1; 8 bases map to TRBD1. Germline CDR1 is SEHNR and CDR2 is FQNEAQ (reference sequence). The V and J ends lost 4 bases and 5 bases, in that order; junction bases with no gene match: 9. The CDR3 has 15 amino acids. The CDR3 here is CASSSHGQGRTEAFF. The CDR3 DNA sequence: TGTGCCAGCAGCTCACACGGACAGGGACGTACTGAAGCTTTCTTT. Full variable domain (remainder filled in from reference TRBV7-9 and TRBJ1-1): DTGVSQNPRHKITKRGQNVTFRCDPISEHNRLYWYRQTLGQGPEFLTYFQNEAQLEKSRLLSDRFSAERPKGSFSTLEIQRTEQGDSAMYLCASSSHGQGRTEAFFGQGTRLTVV.

This clone was detected once. Other DNA sequences of this sample code for an identical CDR3. The rearrangement uses TRBV18 and TRBJ1-2, with 7 nucleotides matching TRBD1. Germline assignment: CDR1 KGHSH and CDR2 LQKENI. V lost 5 bases, J lost 4 bases, and 4 bases stayed unmatched. The CDR3 spans 13 residues. The CDR3 DNA follows: TGTGCCAGCTCATCAGGACAGGTCTATGGCTACACCTTC. Its translation is CASSSGQVYGYTF.

The V gene is TRBV5-8, the J gene TRBJ2-2, with TRBD2 as a possible D gene (5 bases). Trimming left V 4 bases short and J 2 bases short, with 12 bases between. The V gene's germline CDR1 is SGHTS and CDR2 YDEGEE. This CDR3 is built from 15 residues. CDR3 nucleotide sequence: TGTGCCAGCAGCCCCTTAGGAGGAAACACCGGGGAGCTGTTTTTT. Its protein is CASSPLGGNTGELFF.

The chain combines TRBV10-1 with TRBJ2-7, with a possible D match to TRBD1 (5 bases). V shed 2 bases and J shed 1 base, with 12 bases lying between them. The V gene's germline CDR1 is WNHNN and CDR2 SYGVQD (reference sequence). The CDR3 has 15 residues. CDR3 coding DNA: TGCGCCAGCAGTGAGGGTACAGGAAAATCCTACGAGCAGTACTTC. Translation: CASSEGTGKSYEQYF.

The chain links TRBV7-6 to TRBJ2-1, with TRBD2 as a possible D gene (6 bases). CDR3 length: 16 residues. The germline V gene encodes CDR1 SGHVS and CDR2 FNYEAQ. V was cut by 6 bases and J by 4 bases, with 19 bases left in between. For the CDR3, the DNA is TGTGCCAGCAGTTATTTGCTCGCGGGGAGATACAATGAGCAGTTCTTC. As protein: CASSYLLAGRYNEQFF.

The rearrangement joins TRBV7-9 to TRBJ2-1, with a weak D call TRBD1 (5 bases). Trimming removed 2 bases at V and 2 bases at J, with 16 bases between. The CDR3 consists of 17 residues. Germline V CDR1 and CDR2: SEHNR, FQNEAQ (reference sequence). DNA of the CDR3: TGTGCCAGCAGCTTAAAGTCGATGCAGGGCCCCTACAATGAGCAGTTCTTC. It codes for CASSLKSMQGPYNEQFF. Full variable domain (remainder filled in from reference TRBV7-9 and TRBJ2-1): DTGVSQNPRHKITKRGQNVTFRCDPISEHNRLYWYRQTLGQGPEFLTYFQNEAQLEKSRLLSDRFSAERPKGSFSTLEIQRTEQGDSAMYLCASSLKSMQGPYNEQFFGPGTRLTVL.

The chain uses TRBV5-1 and TRBJ1-3; D is unresolved. Germline assignment: CDR1 SGHRS and CDR2 YFSETQ. V lost 0 bases and J lost 0, with 7 bases in between. The CDR3 length is 15 residues. CDR3 loop: CASSLEGSSGNTIYF. The CDR3 nucleotides are TGCGCCAGCAGCTTGGAAGGCAGCTCTGGAAACACCATATATTTT. The whole variable domain, filled in from reference TRBV5-1 and TRBJ1-3, reads KAGVTQTPRYLIKTRGQQVTLSCSPISGHRSVSWYQQTPGQGLQFLFEYFSETQRNKGNFPGRFSGRQFSNSRSEMNVSTLELGDSALYLCASSLEGSSGNTIYFGEGSWLTVV.

The V gene is TRBV5-5, the J gene TRBJ2-3; possibly TRBD1 for D (6 bases). V shed 3 bases and J shed 2 bases, with 10 bases lying between them. Per the germline V gene, CDR1 is SGHKS and CDR2 is YYEKEE (reference sequence). CDR3 size: 14 residues. The CDR3 sequence: CASSYRAHTDTQYF. CDR3 nucleotides: TGTGCCAGCAGCTACAGGGCACACACAGATACGCAGTATTTT.

CDR3 region: CASTARGFIAGELFF. In nucleotides, the CDR3 is TGTGCCAGCACGGCCAGGGGGTTTATAGCCGGGGAGCTGTTTTTT. V gene TRBV27 combines with J gene TRBJ2-2, with 7 bases matching TRBD1. Germline-derived CDR1 and CDR2 are MNHEY and SMNVEV (reference sequence). The CDR3 has 15 amino acids. The ends lost 7 bases at V and 6 bases at J; junction bases unmatched: 11.

V gene TRBV6-1 combines with J gene TRBJ2-3, with D hard to call. V was trimmed by 2 bases and J by 2 bases, leaving 20 bases between them. The CDR3 extends over 18 amino acids. Germline CDR1 is MNHNS and CDR2 is SASEGT. The CDR3 DNA reads TGTGCCAGCAGTGAAACCATTACGGCGGTTGGAATCACAGATACGCAGTATTTT. It specifies CASSETITAVGITDTQYF.

The chain combines TRBV27 with TRBJ2-2, with 7 positions matching TRBD1. The CDR3 has 15 amino acids. V shed 3 bases and J 7 bases; nucleotides not matched to a gene: 8. CDR1 and CDR2 (germline): MNHEY, SMNVEV (reference sequence). The CDR3 here is CASSFVSGGVGELFF. CDR3 nucleotides: TGTGCCAGCAGTTTTGTATCAGGGGGTGTCGGGGAGCTGTTTTTT.

This clone was counted a single time. This rearrangement joins TRBV19 to TRBJ1-2; D is possibly TRBD1 (5 bases). CDR1 LNHDA and CDR2 SQIVND come from the germline V gene (reference sequence). This CDR3 is 14 amino acids long. Trimming removed 1 base from V and 5 bases from J, with 11 bases in between. The CDR3 coding sequence is TGTGCCAGTAGTATAGGCCCCCAGGGATATGGCTACACCTTC. Translated: CASSIGPQGYGYTF.

V is TRBV28 and J is TRBJ2-1; 8 bases line up with TRBD2. Germline values: CDR1 MDHEN, CDR2 SYDVKM. V lost 5 bases to trimming and J lost 4 bases; unmatched junction nucleotides: 7. There are 15 residues in the CDR3. CDR3 coding DNA: TGTGCCAGCAGTGACGCGCAGCGGGGGTACAATGAGCAGTTCTTC. It codes for CASSDAQRGYNEQFF.

This clone was observed once. The V gene is TRBV27, the J gene TRBJ2-3; 8 nucleotides align to TRBD1. V gave up 5 bases and J gave up 3 bases; unmatched junction bases: 4. This CDR3 contains 14 residues. CDR1 and CDR2 from the germline V gene are MNHEY and SMNVEV (reference sequence). The CDR3 loop is CASSVDRGTDTQYF. The CDR3 nucleotides are TGTGCCAGCAGTGTCGACAGGGGAACAGATACGCAGTATTTT.